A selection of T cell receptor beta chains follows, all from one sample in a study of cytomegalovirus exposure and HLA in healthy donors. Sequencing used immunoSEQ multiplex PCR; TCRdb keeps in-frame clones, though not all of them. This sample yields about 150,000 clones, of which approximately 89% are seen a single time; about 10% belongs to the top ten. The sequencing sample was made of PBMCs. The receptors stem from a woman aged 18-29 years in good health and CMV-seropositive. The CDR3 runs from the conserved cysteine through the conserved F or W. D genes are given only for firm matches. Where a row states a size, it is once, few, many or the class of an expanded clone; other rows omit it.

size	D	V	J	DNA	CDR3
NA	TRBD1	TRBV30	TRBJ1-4	TGTGCCTGGAGCCGCATCACAGGGGTAAATGAAAAACTGTTTTTT	CAWSRITGVNEKLFF
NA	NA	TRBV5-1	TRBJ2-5	TGCGCCAGCAGGGGGACACTCCAAGAGACCCAGTACTTC	CASRGTLQETQYF
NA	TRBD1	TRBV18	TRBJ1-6	TGTGCCAGCTCAACAGGGGGGGATTCACCCCTCCACTTT	CASSTGGDSPLHF
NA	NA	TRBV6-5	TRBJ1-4	TGTGCCAGCAGCGGTCCGAGAAAACTGTTTTTT	CASSGPRKLFF
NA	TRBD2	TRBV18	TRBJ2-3	TGTGCCAGCTCACCACCTCCTAGCGGGCCACTTAGCACAGATACGCAGTATTTT	CASSPPPSGPLSTDTQYF
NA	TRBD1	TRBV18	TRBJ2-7	TGTGCCAGCTCAATCACCCCGGGACAGGGCTACGAGCAGTACTTC	CASSITPGQGYEQYF
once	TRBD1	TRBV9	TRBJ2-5	TGTGCCAGCAGCGCGGGACAGGGGGCAGGAGAGACCCAGTACTTC	CASSAGQGAGETQYF
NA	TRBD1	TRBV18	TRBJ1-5	TGTGCCAGCTCAACCGGACAGGGTGGCAATCAGCCCCAGCATTTT	CASSTGQGGNQPQHF
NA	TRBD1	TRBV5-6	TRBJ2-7	TGTGCCAGCGGTACCGGGACAGGGGGCACGCTCTACGAGCAGTACTTC	CASGTGTGGTLYEQYF
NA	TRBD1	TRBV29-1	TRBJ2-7	TGCAGCGTTAACAGGGGCTACGAGCAGTACTTC	CSVNRGYEQYF
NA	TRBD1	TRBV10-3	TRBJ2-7	TGTGCCATCAGTGAGTCAAAAGGACAGGGCTACGAGCAGTACTTC	CAISESKGQGYEQYF
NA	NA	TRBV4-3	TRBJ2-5	TGCGCCAGCAGCCAGGGGGACAAAGAGACCCAGTACTTC	CASSQGDKETQYF
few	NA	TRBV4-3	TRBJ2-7	TGCGCCAGCAGCCAAGATCAGGGCTACGAGCAGTACTTC	CASSQDQGYEQYF
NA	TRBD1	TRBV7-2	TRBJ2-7	TGTGCCAGCAGCTTAGCCAGGGGGTACGAGCAGTACTTC	CASSLARGYEQYF
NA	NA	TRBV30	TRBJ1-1	TGTGCCTGGAGTACGGGGTTTTGGGAAGCTTTCTTT	CAWSTGFWEAFF
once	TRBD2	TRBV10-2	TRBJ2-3	TGCGCCAGCAATCGGCCTAGCGGGGGCACAGATACGCAGTATTTT	CASNRPSGGTDTQYF
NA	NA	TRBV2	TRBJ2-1	TGTGCCACCCTGGGGCTGAATGAGCAGTTCTTC	CATLGLNEQFF
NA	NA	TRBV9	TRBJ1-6	TGTGCCAGCAGCGTGGGCTCCTCACCCCTCCACTTT	CASSVGSSPLHF
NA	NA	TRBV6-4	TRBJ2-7	TGTGCCAGCAGTGACTCCCCAGGCTACGAGCAGTACTTC	CASSDSPGYEQYF
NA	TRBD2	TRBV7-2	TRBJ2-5	TGTGCCAGCAGCCCATCAGCGGGGTCGGGGGAGACCCAGTACTTC	CASSPSAGSGETQYF
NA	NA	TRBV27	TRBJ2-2	TGTGCCAGCAGACTAGCAGGGACCGGGGAGCTGTTTTTT	CASRLAGTGELFF
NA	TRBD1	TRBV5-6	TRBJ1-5	TGTGCCAGCAGCTTTGGACAGGGAAATCAGCCCCAGCATTTT	CASSFGQGNQPQHF
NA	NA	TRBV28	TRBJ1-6	TGTGCCAGCAGTTTACTGGGCAGTCGAGTTTCACCCCTCCACTTT	CASSLLGSRVSPLHF
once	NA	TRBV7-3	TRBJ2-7	TGTGCCAGCAGCTCCTCCATTACAGGAGAGCAGTACTTC	CASSSSITGEQYF
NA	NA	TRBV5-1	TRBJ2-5	TGCGCCAGCAGCTTGGGCGTCCAAGAGACCCAGTACTTC	CASSLGVQETQYF
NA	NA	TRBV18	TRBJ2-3	TGTGCCAGCTCCGCCCTTGCGGGGTTGGCAGATACGCAGTATTTT	CASSALAGLADTQYF
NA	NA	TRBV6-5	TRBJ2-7	TGTGCCAGCTCCTCACCCGGGACAAAAAACGAGCAGTACTTC	CASSSPGTKNEQYF
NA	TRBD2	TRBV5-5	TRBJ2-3	TGTGCCAGCAGCTTGGAGACTAGCGGGGGGACTAGCACAGATACGCAGTATTTT	CASSLETSGGTSTDTQYF
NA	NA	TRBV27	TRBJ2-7	TGTGCCAGCAGTCCCGTTGGGGCAGGCCCATACGAGCAGTACTTC	CASSPVGAGPYEQYF
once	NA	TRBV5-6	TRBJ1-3	TGTGCCAGCAGCCCCAGTCGGAGTTTCGGAAACACCATATATTTT	CASSPSRSFGNTIYF
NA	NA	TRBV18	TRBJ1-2	TGTGCCAGCTCACCGGGACGGGACATCTATGGCTACACCTTC	CASSPGRDIYGYTF
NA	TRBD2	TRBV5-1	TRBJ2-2	TGCGCCAGCAGCCTCAGGACTAGCTTGAACACCGGGGAGCTGTTTTTT	CASSLRTSLNTGELFF
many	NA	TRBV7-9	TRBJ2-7	TGTGCCAGCAGCCCGGGACTCCCCTACGAGCAGTACTTC	CASSPGLPYEQYF
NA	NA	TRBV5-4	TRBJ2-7	TGTGCCAGCAGCGTAGCTTCATCGGGGTCCTACGAGCAGTACTTC	CASSVASSGSYEQYF
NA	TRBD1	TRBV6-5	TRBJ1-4	TGTGCCAGCAATTCACAGGGGCCTAATGAAAAACTGTTTTTT	CASNSQGPNEKLFF